This T cell receptor beta chain was sequenced for a study of shared clonotypes between healthy human individuals. This clone was seen repeatedly, ten times or more. Its specificity is unknown. Other DNA sequences within the sample encode an identical CDR3. General observations from the study: In contrast to clonotypes shared by all four donors, non-shared clonotypes had lower generation probabilities.

The CDR3 consists of 16 residues. V lost 1 base, J lost 4 bases, and 7 bases stayed unmatched. Germline CDR1 reads MGHRA; CDR2 reads YSYEKL. Measured with immunoSEQ multiplex PCR; TCRdb has only the in-frame clones, and not every one. The profile shows hundreds of thousands of clones, less than 80% of them singletons. Those who donated were healthy HIV-negative adults, with no recent acute infections or vaccinations reported. The chain recombines TRBV4-1 with TRBJ2-1; TRBD2 aligns across 7 bases. The clonotype originates from a woman between 25 and 40 years old in good health. The sequenced material came from memory CD4+ T cells sorted from blood. This sample's subset: CD45RA-negative fraction. This CDR3 reads CASSQVGGSGYNEQFF. The CDR3, as DNA: TGCGCCAGCAGCCAAGTAGGTGGTAGCGGGTACAATGAGCAGTTCTTC.